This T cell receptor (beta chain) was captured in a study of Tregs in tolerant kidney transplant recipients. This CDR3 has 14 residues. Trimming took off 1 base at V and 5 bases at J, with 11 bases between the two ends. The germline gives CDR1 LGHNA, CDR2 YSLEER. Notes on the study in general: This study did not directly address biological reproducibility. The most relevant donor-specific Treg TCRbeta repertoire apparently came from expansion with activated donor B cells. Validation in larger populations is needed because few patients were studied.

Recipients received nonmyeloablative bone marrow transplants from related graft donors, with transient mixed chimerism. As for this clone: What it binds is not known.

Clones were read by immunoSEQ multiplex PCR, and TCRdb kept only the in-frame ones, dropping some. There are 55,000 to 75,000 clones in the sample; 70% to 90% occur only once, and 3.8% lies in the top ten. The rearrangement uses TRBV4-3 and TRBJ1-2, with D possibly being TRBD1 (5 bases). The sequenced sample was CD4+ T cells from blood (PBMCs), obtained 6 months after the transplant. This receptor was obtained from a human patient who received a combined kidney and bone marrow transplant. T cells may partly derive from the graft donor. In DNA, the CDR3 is TGCGCCAGCAGCCAAGCAGGGATTGAGTATGGCTACACCTTC. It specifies CASSQAGIEYGYTF.